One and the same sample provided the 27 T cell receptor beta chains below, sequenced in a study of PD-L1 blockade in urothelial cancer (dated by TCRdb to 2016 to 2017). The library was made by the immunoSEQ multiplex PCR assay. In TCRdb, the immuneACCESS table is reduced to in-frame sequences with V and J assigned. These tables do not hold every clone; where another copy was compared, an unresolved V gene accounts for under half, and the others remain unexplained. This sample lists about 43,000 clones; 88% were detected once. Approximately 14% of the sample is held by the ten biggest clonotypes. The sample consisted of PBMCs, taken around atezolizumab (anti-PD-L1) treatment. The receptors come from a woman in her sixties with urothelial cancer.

The CDR3 is CASRRTSGRTDTQYF. CDR3 sequence (DNA): TGTGCCAGTAGGAGGACTAGCGGGAGGACAGATACGCAGTATTTT. V usage is TRBV19 and J usage is TRBJ2-3; TRBD2 matches at 14 bases. Germline-derived CDR1 and CDR2 are LNHDA and SQIVND (reference sequence). V lost 6 bases and J lost 3; bases outside the gene matches: 2. The CDR3 has 15 amino acids.

The CDR3 DNA follows: TGTGCCAGCAGCACTACAGGAGCGGGGGTATACAATGAGCAGTTCTTC. Protein sequence: CASSTTGAGVYNEQFF. The genes are TRBV11-3 and TRBJ2-1, with 8 bases fitting TRBD2. CDR1 is SGHNT and CDR2 is YENEEA in the germline V gene. J gave up 4 bases and V 5 bases, and 10 bases lay outside the gene matches. The CDR3 extends over 16 amino acids.

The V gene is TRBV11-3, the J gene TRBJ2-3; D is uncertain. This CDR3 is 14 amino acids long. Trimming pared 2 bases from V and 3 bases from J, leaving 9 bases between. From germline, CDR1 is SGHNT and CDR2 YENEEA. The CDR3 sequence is CASSLPGRTDTQYF. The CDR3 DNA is TGTGCCAGCAGCTTACCGGGTCGGACAGATACGCAGTATTTT.

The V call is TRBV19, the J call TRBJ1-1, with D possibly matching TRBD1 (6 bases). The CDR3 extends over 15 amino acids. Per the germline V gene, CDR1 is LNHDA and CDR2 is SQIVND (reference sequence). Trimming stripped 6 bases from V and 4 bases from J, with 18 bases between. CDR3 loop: CASRGAVLSGTEAFF. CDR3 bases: TGTGCCAGTAGGGGGGCGGTTTTGTCGGGCACTGAAGCTTTCTTT. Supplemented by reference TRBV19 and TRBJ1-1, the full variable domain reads DGGITQSPKYLFRKEGQNVTLSCEQNLNHDAMYWYRQDPGQGLRLIYYSQIVNDFQKGDIAEGYSVSREKKESFPLTVTSAQKNPTAFYLCASRGAVLSGTEAFFGQGTRLTVV.

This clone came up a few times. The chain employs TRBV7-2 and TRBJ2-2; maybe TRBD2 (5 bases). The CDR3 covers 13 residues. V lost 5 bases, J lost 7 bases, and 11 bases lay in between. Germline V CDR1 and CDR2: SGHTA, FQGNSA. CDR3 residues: CASSPTRIGELFF. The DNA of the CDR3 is TGTGCCAGCAGCCCAACTAGGATCGGGGAGCTGTTTTTT.

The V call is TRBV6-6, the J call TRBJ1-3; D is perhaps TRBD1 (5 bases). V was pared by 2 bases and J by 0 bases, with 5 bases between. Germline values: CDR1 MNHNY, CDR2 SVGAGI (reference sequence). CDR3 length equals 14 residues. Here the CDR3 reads CASSYDSSGNTIYF. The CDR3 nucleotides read TGTGCCAGCAGTTACGACAGCTCTGGAAACACCATATATTTT.

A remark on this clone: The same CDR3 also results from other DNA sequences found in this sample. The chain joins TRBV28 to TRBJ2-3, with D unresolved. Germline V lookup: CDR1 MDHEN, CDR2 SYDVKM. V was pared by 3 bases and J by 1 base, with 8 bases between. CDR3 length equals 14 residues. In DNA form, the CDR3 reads TGTGCCAGCAGTTTTCTGAGCGGCACAGATACGCAGTATTTT. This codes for CASSFLSGTDTQYF. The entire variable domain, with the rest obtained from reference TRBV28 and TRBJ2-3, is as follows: DVKVTQSSRYLVKRTGEKVFLECVQDMDHENMFWYRQDPGLGLRLIYFSYDVKMKEKGDIPEGYSVSREKKERFSLILESASTNQTSMYLCASSFLSGTDTQYFGPGTRLTVL.

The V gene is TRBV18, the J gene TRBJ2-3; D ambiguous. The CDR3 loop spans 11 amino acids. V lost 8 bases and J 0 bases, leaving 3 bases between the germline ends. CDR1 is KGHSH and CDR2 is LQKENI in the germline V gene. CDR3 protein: CASTSTDTQYF. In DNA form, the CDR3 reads TGTGCCAGCACTAGCACAGATACGCAGTATTTT.

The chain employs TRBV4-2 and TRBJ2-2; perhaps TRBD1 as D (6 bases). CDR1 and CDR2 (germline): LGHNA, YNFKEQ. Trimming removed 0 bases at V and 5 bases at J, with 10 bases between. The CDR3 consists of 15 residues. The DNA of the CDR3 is TGTGCCAGCAGCCAAGAGGACAGTGGAACCGGGGAGCTGTTTTTT. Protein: CASSQEDSGTGELFF.

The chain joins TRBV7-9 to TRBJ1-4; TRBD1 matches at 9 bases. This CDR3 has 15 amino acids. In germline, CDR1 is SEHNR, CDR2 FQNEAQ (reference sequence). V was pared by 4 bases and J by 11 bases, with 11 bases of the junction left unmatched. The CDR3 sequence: CASSWDRTGVGKLFF. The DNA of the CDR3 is TGTGCCAGCAGCTGGGATAGGACAGGGGTTGGGAAACTGTTTTTT. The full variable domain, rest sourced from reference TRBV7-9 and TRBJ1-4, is DTGVSQNPRHKITKRGQNVTFRCDPISEHNRLYWYRQTLGQGPEFLTYFQNEAQLEKSRLLSDRFSAERPKGSFSTLEIQRTEQGDSAMYLCASSWDRTGVGKLFFGSGTQLSVL.

The CDR3 nucleotides read TGTGCCAGTAGTATTCCGTACGGGACAGACAATGAGCAGTTCTTC. This encodes CASSIPYGTDNEQFF. The chain is built from TRBV19 and TRBJ2-1; 7 bases match TRBD1. The CDR3 has 15 amino acids. The ends lost 3 bases at V and 5 bases at J; junction bases unmatched: 7. Germline assignment: CDR1 LNHDA and CDR2 SQIVND (reference sequence).

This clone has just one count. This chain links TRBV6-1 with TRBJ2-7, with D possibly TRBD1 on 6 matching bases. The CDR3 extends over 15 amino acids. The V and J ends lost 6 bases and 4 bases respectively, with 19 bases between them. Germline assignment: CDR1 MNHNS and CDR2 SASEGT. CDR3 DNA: TGTGCCAGCAGCGACGGACAGCTTTTGGGATACGAGCAGTACTTC. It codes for CASSDGQLLGYEQYF.

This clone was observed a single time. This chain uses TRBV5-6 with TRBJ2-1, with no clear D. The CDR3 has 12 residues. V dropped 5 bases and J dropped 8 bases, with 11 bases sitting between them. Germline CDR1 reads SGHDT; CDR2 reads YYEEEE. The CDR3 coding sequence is TGTGCCAGCAGTCCACTTTATCATGAGCAGTTCTTC. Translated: CASSPLYHEQFF.

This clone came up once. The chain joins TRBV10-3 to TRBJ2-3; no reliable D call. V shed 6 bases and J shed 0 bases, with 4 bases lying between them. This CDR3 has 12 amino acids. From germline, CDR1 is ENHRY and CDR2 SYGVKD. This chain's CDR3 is CAISGSTDTQYF. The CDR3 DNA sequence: TGTGCCATCAGCGGGAGCACAGATACGCAGTATTTT.

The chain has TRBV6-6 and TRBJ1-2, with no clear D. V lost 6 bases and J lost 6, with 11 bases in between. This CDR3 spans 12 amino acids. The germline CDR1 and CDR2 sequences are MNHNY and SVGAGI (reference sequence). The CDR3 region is CASRRIEDGYTF. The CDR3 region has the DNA TGTGCCAGCAGACGAATTGAGGATGGCTACACCTTC.

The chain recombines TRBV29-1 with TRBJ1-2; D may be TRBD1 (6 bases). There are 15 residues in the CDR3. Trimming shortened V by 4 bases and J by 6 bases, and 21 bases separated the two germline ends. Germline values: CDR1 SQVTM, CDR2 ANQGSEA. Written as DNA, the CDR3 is TGCAGCGTTGTATCTCTGGACAGAAAAAATCATGGCTACACCTTC. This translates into CSVVSLDRKNHGYTF.

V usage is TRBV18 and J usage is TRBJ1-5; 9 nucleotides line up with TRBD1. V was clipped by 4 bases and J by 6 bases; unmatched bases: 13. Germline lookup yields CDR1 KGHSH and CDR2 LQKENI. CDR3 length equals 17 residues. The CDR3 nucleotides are TGTGCCAGCTCACGTAAAGGGGGACAGGGAGGTTTTCAGCCCCAGCATTTT. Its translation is CASSRKGGQGGFQPQHF.

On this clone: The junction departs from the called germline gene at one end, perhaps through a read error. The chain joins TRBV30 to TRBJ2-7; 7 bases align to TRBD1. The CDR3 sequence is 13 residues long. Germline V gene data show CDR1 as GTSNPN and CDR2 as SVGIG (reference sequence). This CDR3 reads CAWTGWLKQGEPF. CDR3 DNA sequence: TGTGCCTGGACTGGATGGTTAAAGCAGGGGGAGCCCTTC.

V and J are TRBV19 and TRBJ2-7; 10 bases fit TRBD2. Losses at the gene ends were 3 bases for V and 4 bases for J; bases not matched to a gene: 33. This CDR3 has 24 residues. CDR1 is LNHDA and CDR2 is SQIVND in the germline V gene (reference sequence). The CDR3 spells CASSMYAGELSSGSLPIAVYEQYF. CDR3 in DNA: TGTGCCAGTAGTATGTACGCGGGGGAGCTGTCTAGCGGGAGTTTACCGATAGCCGTGTACGAGCAGTACTTC.

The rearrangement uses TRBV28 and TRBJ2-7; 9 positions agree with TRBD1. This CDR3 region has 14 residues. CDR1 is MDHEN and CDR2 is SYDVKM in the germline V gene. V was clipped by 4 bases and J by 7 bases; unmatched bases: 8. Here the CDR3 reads CASSYLNRGREQYF. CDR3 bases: TGTGCCAGCAGTTACTTAAACAGGGGGCGGGAGCAGTACTTC. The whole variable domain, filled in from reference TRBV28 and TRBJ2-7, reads DVKVTQSSRYLVKRTGEKVFLECVQDMDHENMFWYRQDPGLGLRLIYFSYDVKMKEKGDIPEGYSVSREKKERFSLILESASTNQTSMYLCASSYLNRGREQYFGPGTRLTVT.

CDR3 amino acids: CASSVTGTGGLDTQYF. Here the CDR3 DNA reads TGTGCCAGCAGCGTGACCGGGACAGGGGGTTTAGATACGCAGTATTTT. The genes are TRBV7-3 and TRBJ2-3; 11 nucleotides line up with TRBD1. V lost 5 bases and J lost 5; bases outside the gene matches: 9. Per germline, CDR1 SGHTA and CDR2 FQGTGA. The CDR3 runs to 16 residues.

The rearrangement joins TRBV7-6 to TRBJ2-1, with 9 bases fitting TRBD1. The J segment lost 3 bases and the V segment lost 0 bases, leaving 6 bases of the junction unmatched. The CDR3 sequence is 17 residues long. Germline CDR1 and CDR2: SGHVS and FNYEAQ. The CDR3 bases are TGTGCCAGCAGCTTAGCGTTCGACAGGGGGAACTACAATGAGCAGTTCTTC. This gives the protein CASSLAFDRGNYNEQFF.

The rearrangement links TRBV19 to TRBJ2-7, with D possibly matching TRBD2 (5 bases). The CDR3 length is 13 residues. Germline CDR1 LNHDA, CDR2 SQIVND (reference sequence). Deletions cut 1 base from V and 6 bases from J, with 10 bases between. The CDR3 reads CASSIGLAGEQYF. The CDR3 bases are TGTGCCAGTAGTATAGGGCTAGCTGGCGAGCAGTACTTC.

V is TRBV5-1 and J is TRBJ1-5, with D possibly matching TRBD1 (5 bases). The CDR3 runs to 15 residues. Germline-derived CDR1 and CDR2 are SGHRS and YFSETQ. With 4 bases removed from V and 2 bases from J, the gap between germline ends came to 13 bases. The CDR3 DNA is TGCGCCAGCAGCCAGGACAACCCCGGCAATCAGCCCCAGCATTTT. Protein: CASSQDNPGNQPQHF.

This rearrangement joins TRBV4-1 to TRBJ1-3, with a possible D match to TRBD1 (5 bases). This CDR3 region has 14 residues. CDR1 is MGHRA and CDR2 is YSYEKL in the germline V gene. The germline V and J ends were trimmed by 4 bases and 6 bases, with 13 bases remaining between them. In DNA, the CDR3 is TGCGCCAGCAGCCCGAAGGTGGGGCTAAACACCATATATTTT. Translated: CASSPKVGLNTIYF.

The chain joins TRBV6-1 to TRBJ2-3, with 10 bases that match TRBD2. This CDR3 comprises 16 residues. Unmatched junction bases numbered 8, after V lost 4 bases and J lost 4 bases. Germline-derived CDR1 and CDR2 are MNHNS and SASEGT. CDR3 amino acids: CASSGQTSGFPDTQYF. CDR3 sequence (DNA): TGTGCCAGCAGTGGACAGACTAGCGGGTTTCCAGATACGCAGTATTTT.

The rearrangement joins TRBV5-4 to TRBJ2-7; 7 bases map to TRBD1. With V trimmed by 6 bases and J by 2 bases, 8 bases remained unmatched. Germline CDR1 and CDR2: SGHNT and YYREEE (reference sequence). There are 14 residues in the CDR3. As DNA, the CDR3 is TGTGCCAGCACCGAATGGGACAGACCCTACGAGCAGTACTTC. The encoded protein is CASTEWDRPYEQYF.